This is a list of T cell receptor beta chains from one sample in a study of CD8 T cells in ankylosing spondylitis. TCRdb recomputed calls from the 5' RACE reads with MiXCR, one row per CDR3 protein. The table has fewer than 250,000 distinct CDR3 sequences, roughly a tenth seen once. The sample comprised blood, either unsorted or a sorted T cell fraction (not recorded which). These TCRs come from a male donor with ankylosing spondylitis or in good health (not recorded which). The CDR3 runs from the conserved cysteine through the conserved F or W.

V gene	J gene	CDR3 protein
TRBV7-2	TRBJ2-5	CASSVAGGSETQYF
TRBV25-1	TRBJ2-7	CASRGDSGSYEQYF
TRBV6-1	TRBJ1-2	CASSIQGARDGYTF
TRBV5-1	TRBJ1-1	CASSAGRDFLTTNTEAFF
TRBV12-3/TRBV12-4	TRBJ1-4	CASSFKGGEKLFF
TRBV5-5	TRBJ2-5	CASSLGLAGEETQYF
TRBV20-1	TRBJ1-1	CSASRGSVMNTEAFF
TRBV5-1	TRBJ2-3	CASRFEDTQYF
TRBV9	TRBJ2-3	CASSVDVSTDTQYF
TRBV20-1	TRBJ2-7	CSARGALASNEQYF